The present T cell receptor (beta chain) was sequenced within a study of blood T cell repertoires in COVID-19. This CDR3 comprises 19 residues. Germline-derived CDR1 and CDR2 are SGHTA and FQGNSA. V was pared by 2 bases and J by 4 bases, with 18 bases of the junction left unmatched. The assay was immunoSEQ multiplex PCR, and TCRdb's table has in-frame clones only and misses some. Here the sample spans roughly 250,000 clones, approximately 90% being singletons. The J gene is TRBJ2-3, the V gene TRBV7-2; TRBD2 aligns across 7 bases. What was sequenced was PBMCs or T cells enriched from blood (not recorded which). This clonotype originated in a woman aged 25-40 years with acute COVID-19. CDR3 residues: CASSLTLLLGGFGADTQYF. The CDR3 bases are TGTGCCAGCAGCTTAACCCTTCTTCTCGGGGGGTTTGGGGCAGATACGCAGTATTTT.